What follows is one T cell receptor (beta chain) and its context. Version v3.0 of the immunoSEQ assay ran at survey level. Sequencing was designed to cover about 40,000-55,000 T-cell genomes in each sample. This table comes from immunoSEQ multiplex PCR, and its TCRdb copy is limited to in-frame clones, with some not included. The sample has more than 30,000 clones, about 80% seen once. The source of the sample is a study of long-term antiretroviral therapy in people with HIV. Study-level background: The earliest specimens came about a decade ahead of the 2015 immediate-ART recommendation.

Germline trimming cut 3 bases from V and 3 bases from J; bases unmatched to any gene: 8. Per the germline V gene, CDR1 is LNHDA and CDR2 is SQIVND (reference sequence). The CDR3 has 15 amino acids. The clonotype comes from a man between 18 and 35 years old with HIV. V usage is TRBV19 and J usage is TRBJ2-7; 7 bases align to TRBD2. The sample consisted of unsorted PBMCs, taken 0.4 years before starting antiretroviral therapy. The CDR3 bases are TGTGCCAGTAGTATTTCTGATGGGGGGGGCTACGAGCAGTACTTC. Translated, it gives CASSISDGGGYEQYF.